This TCR beta chain is from a study of T cells after yellow fever vaccination. The study's findings and limits: Of the clonotypes, a small share occurred in both CD4 and CD8 compartments. Peaking on day 5 versus 15, the secondary response was faster but weaker. Most clones from primary vaccination were detected again post-booster (around 95% CD4, roughly 85% CD8).

The ends lost 4 bases at V and 8 bases at J; junction bases unmatched: 6. CDR3 length: 13 residues. This clonotype was observed many times. The antigen is undetermined. In making TCR cDNA, 5'RACE template switching added a universal primer site and UMIs to it. TCRdb reanalysed the 5' RACE reads using MiXCR and keeps one entry per CDR3 protein. The sample carries some 240,000 distinct CDR3 sequences, more than 3.5% recorded once. The chain has TRBV12-3 or TRBV12-4 and TRBJ2-7, with 9 positions matching TRBD1. The material was PBMCs, obtained 15 days after the yellow fever booster vaccination. The sequence derives from a man between 18 and 29 years old who received the YFV17D yellow fever vaccine. The CDR3 here is CASSSSGTGKQYV. The CDR3 region has the DNA TGTGCCAGCAGTTCTTCAGGGACAGGGAAGCAGTACGTC.